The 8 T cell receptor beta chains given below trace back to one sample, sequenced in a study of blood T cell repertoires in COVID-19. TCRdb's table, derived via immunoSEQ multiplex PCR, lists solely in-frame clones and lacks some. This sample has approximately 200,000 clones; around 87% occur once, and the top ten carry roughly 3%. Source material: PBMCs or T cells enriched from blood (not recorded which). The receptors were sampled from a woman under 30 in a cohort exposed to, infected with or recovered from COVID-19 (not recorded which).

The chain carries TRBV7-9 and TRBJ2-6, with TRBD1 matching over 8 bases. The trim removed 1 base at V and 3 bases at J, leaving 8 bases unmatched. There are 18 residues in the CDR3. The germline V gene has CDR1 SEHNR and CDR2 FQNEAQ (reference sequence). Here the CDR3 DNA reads TGTGCCAGCAGCTTAGAGGGCAGGGGGCAAGGTGGGGCCAACGTCCTGACTTTC. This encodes CASSLEGRGQGGANVLTF.

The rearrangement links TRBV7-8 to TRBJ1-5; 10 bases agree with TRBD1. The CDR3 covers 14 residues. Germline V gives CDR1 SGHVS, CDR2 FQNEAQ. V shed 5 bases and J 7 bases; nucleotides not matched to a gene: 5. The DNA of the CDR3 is TGTGCCAGCAGCCTGCAGACAGGGGGCCAGCCCCAGCATTTT. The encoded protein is CASSLQTGGQPQHF.

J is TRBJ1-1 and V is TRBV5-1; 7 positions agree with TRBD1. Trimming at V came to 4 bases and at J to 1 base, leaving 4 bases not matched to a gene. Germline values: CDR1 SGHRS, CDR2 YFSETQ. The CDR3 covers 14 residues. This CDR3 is CASSQTGANTEAFF. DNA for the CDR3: TGCGCCAGCAGCCAAACAGGGGCGAACACTGAAGCTTTCTTT.

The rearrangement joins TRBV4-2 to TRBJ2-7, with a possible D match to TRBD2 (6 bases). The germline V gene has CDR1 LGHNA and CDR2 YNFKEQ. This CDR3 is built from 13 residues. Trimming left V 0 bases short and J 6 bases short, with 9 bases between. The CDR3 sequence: CASSQDMEGEQYF. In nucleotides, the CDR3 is TGTGCCAGCAGCCAAGACATGGAGGGCGAGCAGTACTTC.

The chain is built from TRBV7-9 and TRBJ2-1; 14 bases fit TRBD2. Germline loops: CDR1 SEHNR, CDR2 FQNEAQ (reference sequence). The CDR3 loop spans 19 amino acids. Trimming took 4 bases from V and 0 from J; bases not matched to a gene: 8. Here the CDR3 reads CASSSPGLAGGSSYNEQFF. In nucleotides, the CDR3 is TGTGCCAGCAGCTCCCCTGGACTAGCGGGGGGAAGCTCCTACAATGAGCAGTTCTTC.

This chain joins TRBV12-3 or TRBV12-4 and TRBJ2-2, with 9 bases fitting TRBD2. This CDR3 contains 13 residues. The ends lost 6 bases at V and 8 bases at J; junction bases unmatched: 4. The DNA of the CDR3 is TGTGCCAGCAGACGCGGGGGGGCTGGGGAGCTGTTTTTT. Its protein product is CASRRGGAGELFF.

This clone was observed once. The CDR3 DNA follows: TGTGCCAGCAGCCTGGGCAGGGGTAATGAAAAACTGTTTTTT. Translating gives CASSLGRGNEKLFF. V usage is TRBV7-9 and J usage is TRBJ1-4, with a weak D call TRBD1 (6 bases). The length of the CDR3 is 14 residues. Looked up from germline, CDR1 is SEHNR and CDR2 is FQNEAQ (reference sequence). The germline V and J ends were trimmed by 5 bases and 4 bases, with 11 bases remaining between them. The full variable domain, its missing parts supplied by reference TRBV7-9 and TRBJ1-4, is DTGVSQNPRHKITKRGQNVTFRCDPISEHNRLYWYRQTLGQGPEFLTYFQNEAQLEKSRLLSDRFSAERPKGSFSTLEIQRTEQGDSAMYLCASSLGRGNEKLFFGSGTQLSVL.

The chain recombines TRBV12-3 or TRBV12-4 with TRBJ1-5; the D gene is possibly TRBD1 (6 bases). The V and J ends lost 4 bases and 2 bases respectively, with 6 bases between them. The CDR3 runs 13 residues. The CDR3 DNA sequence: TGTGCCAGCAGTTGGACAGGCAATCAGCCCCAGCATTTT. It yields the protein CASSWTGNQPQHF.